This paragraph covers one TCR beta chain sequence. These data are taken from a study of cytomegalovirus exposure and HLA in healthy donors. 60 Vbeta and 13 Jbeta primers were used in PCR. Some clones are missing from TCRdb's copy, which holds only in-frame ones; the method was immunoSEQ multiplex PCR. The sample totals tens of thousands of clones. Germline CDR1 reads LGHNA; CDR2 reads YSLEER. CDR3 length: 16 residues. Losses at the gene ends were 0 bases for V and 6 bases for J; bases not matched to a gene: 5. This TCR derives from a girl between 10 and 17 years old in good health and CMV-seropositive. The V call is TRBV4-3, the J call TRBJ1-6; 7 bases fit TRBD1. Sample: PBMCs. The CDR3 DNA reads TGCGCCAGCAGCCAAGACCGACAGGGAAGTAATTCACCCCTCCACTTT. It encodes CASSQDRQGSNSPLHF.